Below are 32 T cell receptor beta chains sequenced from a single sample in a study of blood T cells in healthy people across ages. It was with a sample-barcoded 5' primer and a J-beta primer mix that a second PCR of roughly 7 to 12 cycles was run. Each CDR3 protein is one row after TCRdb ran MiXCR on the 5' RACE reads. The repertoire holds 700,000 to 850,000 distinct CDR3 sequences, with roughly 35% as singletons. The specimen sequenced was blood. These receptors were obtained from a man aged 18 to 30 in good health.

This clonotype occurred a few times. V gene TRBV9 combines with J gene TRBJ1-6; D is unresolved. The V and J ends lost 2 bases and 7 bases respectively, with 10 bases between them. The CDR3 runs 14 residues. CDR1 is SGDLS and CDR2 is YYNGEE in the germline V gene. The CDR3 DNA reads TGTGCCAGCAGCGTGGACGGAACCAATTCACCCCTCCACTTT. Its protein product is CASSVDGTNSPLHF.

Notes on this clonotype: One base away lies a much larger clone, so this may be a sequencing read error. V and J are TRBV10-3 and TRBJ2-5, with 11 bases aligning to TRBD1. The junction had 11 bases not matched to a gene; V was cut back by 3 bases and J by 11 bases. The CDR3 extends over 15 amino acids. The V gene's germline CDR1 is ENHRY and CDR2 SYGVKD. CDR3 sequence reads: CAISETGTGGNEQYF. Here the CDR3 DNA reads TGTGCCATCAGTGAAACCGGGACAGGGGGTAATGAGCAGTACTTC.

This clonotype was picked up a small number of times. The chain uses TRBV20-1 and TRBJ2-3; 7 bases agree with TRBD2. This CDR3 contains 13 residues. The ends lost 7 bases at V and 8 bases at J; junction bases unmatched: 12. CDR1 and CDR2 from the germline V gene are DFQATT and SNEGSKA (reference sequence). The CDR3 spells CSVRTSRLRTQYF. The CDR3, as DNA: TGCAGTGTCAGGACTAGTCGGCTCCGTACGCAGTATTTT.

As for this clonotype: A much larger clone lies a single base off, so this may be a read error. V is TRBV12-3 or TRBV12-4 and J is TRBJ2-1, with 9 bases fitting TRBD2. CDR3 size: 14 residues. The CDR3, as DNA: TGTGCCAGCAGTGTAGCGGGGGAATACAATGAGCGGTTCTTC. This codes for CASSVAGEYNERFF.

As regards this clonotype: It may be a read error: a sequence one base away is much more abundant. This chain uses TRBV4-1 with TRBJ2-1, with 11 bases that match TRBD2. Germline V gene sequence: CDR1 MGHRA, CDR2 YSYEKL. The CDR3 extends over 19 amino acids. CDR3 DNA: TGCGCCAGCAGCCAAGATTGGCTAGCGGGGGGCCTCTCCTACAATGAGCGGTTCTTC. This translates into CASSQDWLAGGLSYNERFF.

The rearrangement uses TRBV6-6 and TRBJ1-6, with 7 bases identical to TRBD1. Germline CDR1 reads MNHNY; CDR2 reads SVGAGI (reference sequence). The CDR3 runs 14 residues. Trimming removed 5 bases from V and 9 bases from J; junction bases left unmatched: 7. The CDR3 sequence: CASSQVTGSSPLHF. For the CDR3, the DNA is TGTGCCAGCAGTCAAGTGACAGGGAGTTCACCCCTCCACTTT.

The chain has TRBV9 and TRBJ1-6, with D unresolved. V lost 0 bases and J lost 8, with 9 bases in between. The CDR3 totals 14 residues. CDR1 and CDR2 from the germline V gene are SGDLS and YYNGEE. The CDR3 DNA reads TGTGCCAGCAGCGTAGGTGGGGTAGATTCACCCCTCCACTTT. It yields the protein CASSVGGVDSPLHF.

The gene calls are TRBV20-1 and TRBJ2-7, with D possibly being TRBD1 (5 bases). There are 11 residues in the CDR3. Germline lookup yields CDR1 DFQATT and CDR2 SNEGSKA (reference sequence). V was trimmed by 4 bases and J by 4 bases, leaving 8 bases between them. The CDR3 reads CSAKGVYEQYF. The CDR3, as DNA: TGCAGTGCTAAAGGGGTTTACGAGCAGTACTTC.

This clonotype has a handful of counts. This rearrangement joins TRBV10-3 to TRBJ1-1, with 7 positions matching TRBD1. Germline CDR1 and CDR2: ENHRY and SYGVKD. The CDR3 is 15 amino acids. Unmatched junction bases numbered 15, after V lost 10 bases and J lost 4 bases. Here the CDR3 DNA reads TGTGCCACGAGAGACCACAGGGGAGCGGGCACTGAAGCTTTCTTT. Translation: CATRDHRGAGTEAFF.

This chain links TRBV7-2 with TRBJ1-2; D is unresolved. The V end was cut by 1 base, the J end by 0 bases, with 12 bases between. This CDR3 is 16 amino acids long. Germline lookup yields CDR1 SGHTA and CDR2 FQGNSA. The CDR3 reads CASSLGSPLPNYGYTF. Written as DNA, the CDR3 is TGTGCCAGCAGCTTAGGTAGCCCATTACCTAACTATGGCTACACCTTC.

There are a few counts of this clonotype. This chain connects TRBV19 to TRBJ1-6; D is uncertain. Germline values: CDR1 LNHDA, CDR2 SQIVND (reference sequence). V lost 5 bases to trimming and J lost 3 bases, with 11 bases between them. The CDR3 runs to 15 residues. CDR3 in DNA: TGTGCCAGTAGTTCGGACGGTTTCTATAATTCACCCCTCCACTTT. Translating it yields CASSSDGFYNSPLHF.

At least ten counts were recorded for this clonotype. The chain carries TRBV7-2 and TRBJ1-4; no reliable D call. This CDR3 contains 13 residues. Germline V gene sequence: CDR1 SGHTA, CDR2 FQGNSA. Deletions cut 4 bases from V and 5 bases from J, with 8 bases between. In DNA, the CDR3 is TGTGCCAGCAGCTCCACGGGGAATGAAAAACTGTTTTTT. Its protein is CASSSTGNEKLFF. The whole variable domain, filled in from reference TRBV7-2 and TRBJ1-4, reads GAGVSQSPSNKVTEKGKDVELRCDPISGHTALYWYRQSLGQGLEFLIYFQGNSAPDKSGLPSDRFSAERTGGSVSTLTIQRTQQEDSAVYLCASSSTGNEKLFFGSGTQLSVL.

In the case of this clonotype: It is likely a read error: a sequence one base away is far more abundant. CDR3 protein: CASSSSGGSADTQYF. CDR3 sequence (DNA): TGTGCCAGCAGTTCTAGCGGGGGGTCCGCAGATACGCAGTATTTT. The V gene is TRBV12-3 or TRBV12-4, the J gene TRBJ2-3, with TRBD2 matching over 11 bases. This CDR3 contains 15 residues. Trimming cost V 4 bases and J 4 bases; bases outside gene matches: 4.

The chain has TRBV4-1 and TRBJ2-1; D gene ambiguous. Germline lookup yields CDR1 MGHRA and CDR2 YSYEKL. The CDR3 runs 14 residues. V dropped 0 bases and J dropped 14 bases, with 17 bases sitting between them. The CDR3 coding sequence is TGCGCCAGCAGCCAAGACGGTCTGAGGAGTTCGGAGTTCTTC. It codes for CASSQDGLRSSEFF.

The chain uses TRBV4-2 and TRBJ2-7; 8 bases agree with TRBD1. Losses at the gene ends were 1 base for V and 3 bases for J; bases not matched to a gene: 5. The CDR3 covers 15 residues. Germline V gene sequence: CDR1 LGHNA, CDR2 YNFKEQ. The CDR3 loop is CASSQVGQGSYEQYF. In nucleotides, the CDR3 is TGTGCCAGCAGCCAAGTAGGACAGGGAAGCTACGAGCAGTACTTC.

The J gene is TRBJ1-1, the V gene TRBV11-2; D possibly corresponds to TRBD1 (6 bases). CDR3 length: 14 residues. Deletions cut 3 bases from V and 1 base from J, with 9 bases between. The germline CDR1 and CDR2 sequences are SGHAT and FQNNGV. In nucleotides, the CDR3 is TGTGCCAGCAGCTTCCGGACAGAGAACACTGAAGCTTTCTTT. Protein: CASSFRTENTEAFF.

This clonotype was counted a few times. Written as DNA, the CDR3 is TGCAGTGCTAGCCCGTTGATCAGGGAGTATCCCTCCTACAATGAGCAGTTCTTC. Its protein is CSASPLIREYPSYNEQFF. The chain has TRBV20-1 and TRBJ2-1, with D perhaps being TRBD1 or TRBD2 (5 bases each). Germline CDR1 reads DFQATT; CDR2 reads SNEGSKA (reference sequence). V dropped 3 bases and J dropped 0 bases, with 21 bases sitting between them. The CDR3 consists of 18 residues.

This chain connects TRBV7-2 to TRBJ2-3; 8 nucleotides align to TRBD2. V shed 4 bases, J shed 4 bases, and the junction held 10 bases outside the gene matches. This CDR3 has 16 residues. Germline lookup yields CDR1 SGHTA and CDR2 FQGNSA. The CDR3, as DNA: TGTGCCAGCAGCTCCCGGCGTATTAGCGGGGCAGATACGCAGTATTTT. Its translation is CASSSRRISGADTQYF.

This chain uses TRBV5-1 with TRBJ1-2; D is ambiguous. V shed 2 bases and J shed 8 bases, with 19 bases lying between them. CDR3 length: 15 residues. Germline CDR1 and CDR2: SGHRS and YFSETQ. This CDR3 reads CASSFFSADPEGYTF. CDR3 DNA sequence: TGCGCCAGCAGCTTCTTTTCAGCCGACCCGGAGGGCTACACCTTC.

This chain joins TRBV7-2 and TRBJ2-3; 8 bases align to TRBD2. The J segment lost 1 base and the V segment lost 0 bases, leaving 3 bases of the junction unmatched. Germline V gives CDR1 SGHTA, CDR2 FQGNSA. The CDR3 is made up of 16 amino acids. The CDR3 nucleotides read TGTGCCAGCAGCTTAGCGTTTAGCGGGGGCACAGATACGCAGTATTTT. Its protein is CASSLAFSGGTDTQYF.

The sample holds a few counts of this clonotype. J is TRBJ2-5 and V is TRBV7-7; 7 bases fit TRBD1. Germline lookup yields CDR1 SSHAT and CDR2 FNYEAQ (reference sequence). V shed 5 bases and J 4 bases; nucleotides not matched to a gene: 4. The CDR3 sequence is 13 residues long. The CDR3 protein is CASSARDRETQYF. CDR3 coding DNA: TGTGCCAGCAGCGCCCGGGACAGAGAGACCCAGTACTTC.

This clonotype was seen at least ten times. The V call is TRBV10-3, the J call TRBJ2-1, with 10 bases fitting TRBD2. Germline assignment: CDR1 ENHRY and CDR2 SYGVKD. The CDR3 sequence is 15 residues long. V shed 11 bases and J 5 bases; nucleotides not matched to a gene: 12. The CDR3 loop reads CALQRGGPDNNEQFF. The CDR3 nucleotides read TGTGCCTTACAGCGGGGGGGCCCAGATAACAATGAGCAGTTCTTC.

The chain links TRBV6-2 or TRBV6-3 to TRBJ1-6; the D is unclear. The germline gives CDR1 MNHEY, CDR2 SVGEGT. This CDR3 spans 16 amino acids. Trimming cost V 6 bases and J 8 bases, with 20 bases left between them. Here the CDR3 reads CASSRETGPGDSPLHF. The CDR3 DNA reads TGTGCCAGCAGCCGAGAGACGGGTCCGGGAGATTCACCCCTCCACTTT.

V is TRBV5-1 and J is TRBJ2-7, with D possibly being TRBD1 (6 bases). Germline CDR1 and CDR2: SGHRS and YFSETQ. The CDR3 consists of 14 residues. The V and J ends lost 0 bases and 5 bases respectively, with 12 bases between them. The CDR3, as DNA: TGCGCCAGCAGCTTGGGGCAGGGGCTCAACGAGCAGTACTTC. The encoded protein is CASSLGQGLNEQYF.

The chain combines TRBV9 with TRBJ1-2; 10 bases line up with TRBD1. Germline CDR1 reads SGDLS; CDR2 reads YYNGEE. The V segment lost 0 bases and the J segment 3 bases; nucleotides outside the gene matches: 2. The CDR3 is 15 residues long. The CDR3 protein is CASSVVGTGDYGYTF. The CDR3 DNA sequence: TGTGCCAGCAGCGTAGTAGGGACAGGGGACTATGGCTACACCTTC.

This clonotype was counted a single time. A clone one base away is much larger, so this may be a read error. V gene TRBV29-1 combines with J gene TRBJ2-3; TRBD1 might be the D (6 bases). Germline V lookup: CDR1 SQVTM, CDR2 ANQGSEA. The CDR3 runs to 14 residues. CDR3 sequence reads: CSVGAGVSTGTQYF. As DNA, the CDR3 is TGCAGCGTTGGGGCAGGGGTGAGCACAGGTACGCAGTATTTT.

The CDR3 DNA follows: TGTGCCAGCAGTCTTGGACAGGGTCGAAACTATGGCTACACCTTC. Its translation: CASSLGQGRNYGYTF. The chain uses TRBV12-3 or TRBV12-4 and TRBJ1-2; TRBD1 matches 8 bases. The V gene end was trimmed by 5 bases and the J gene end by 2 bases; junction bases not matched to a gene: 7. This CDR3 comprises 15 residues.

This clonotype has just a few counts. The V and J genes are TRBV20-1 and TRBJ2-3; D is undetermined. The CDR3 consists of 12 residues. V was clipped by 6 bases and J by 2 bases, with 9 bases between them. In germline, CDR1 is DFQATT, CDR2 SNEGSKA (reference sequence). CDR3 amino acids: CSAGQITDTQYF. The CDR3 nucleotides read TGCAGTGCCGGGCAGATCACAGATACGCAGTATTTT.

The chain uses TRBV5-1 and TRBJ2-3; D may correspond to TRBD1 or TRBD2 (5 bases each). Germline assignment: CDR1 SGHRS and CDR2 YFSETQ. This CDR3 contains 15 residues. V was trimmed by 6 bases and J by 6 bases, leaving 20 bases between them. The CDR3 is CASKVREPTLDTQYF. CDR3 sequence (DNA): TGCGCCAGCAAAGTCAGGGAGCCTACCCTGGATACGCAGTATTTT.

The chain employs TRBV11-2 and TRBJ2-5, with 7 bases fitting TRBD2. Germline V CDR1 and CDR2: SGHAT, FQNNGV. This CDR3 spans 16 amino acids. With 5 bases clipped from V and 11 bases from J, the junction kept 20 bases outside the gene matches. CDR3 in amino acids: CASSPRGSGIYNEQYF. CDR3 nucleotides: TGTGCCAGCAGCCCCCGGGGCAGCGGGATCTACAATGAGCAGTACTTC.

This clonotype was seen repeatedly, ten times or more. This chain uses TRBV20-1 with TRBJ2-1; 9 bases are a match to TRBD2. Germline V gene data show CDR1 as DFQATT and CDR2 as SNEGSKA (reference sequence). The CDR3 spans 13 residues. The CDR3, as DNA: TGCAGACGGCGGGGGGGCCAGAACAATGAGCAGTTCTTC. Protein: CRRRGGQNNEQFF.

Remarks on this clonotype: A read error may be the cause here, since a much bigger clone is one base away. The V gene is TRBV5-1, the J gene TRBJ2-1; TRBD1 matches at 10 bases. In germline, CDR1 is SGHRS, CDR2 YFSETQ. The trim removed 4 bases at V and 5 bases at J, leaving 6 bases unmatched. The CDR3 has 15 amino acids. As DNA, the CDR3 is TGCGCCAGCAGCGAAGTGGACAGGGGGGACAATGAGCAGTTCTTC. Protein product: CASSEVDRGDNEQFF.